The source of this TCR beta chain is a study of siplizumab effects on memory and regulatory T cells. Findings and caveats of the study: Proof of suppressive function in proliferating Tregs from siplizumab cultures was not established. In controls, around 25% of mappable alloreactive CD4+ clones were Treg-derived on average, versus 68.8% with siplizumab.

Measured with immunoSEQ multiplex PCR; TCRdb has only the in-frame clones, and not every one. In the table there are approximately 75,000 clones, 93% of which are singletons. For this clone: Its cognate antigen is unknown.

V lost 6 bases, J lost 5 bases, and 8 bases stayed unmatched. CDR1 MNHEY and CDR2 SMNVEV come from the germline V gene (reference sequence). The CDR3 has 14 amino acids. This TCR came from a human donor in good health. V and J are TRBV27 and TRBJ2-5; 8 bases are a match to TRBD1. The sequenced material came from CD8+ T cells sorted from blood. Here the CDR3 reads CASRSRGPEETQYF. In nucleotides, the CDR3 is TGTGCCAGCAGGTCCAGGGGGCCCGAGGAGACCCAGTACTTC.